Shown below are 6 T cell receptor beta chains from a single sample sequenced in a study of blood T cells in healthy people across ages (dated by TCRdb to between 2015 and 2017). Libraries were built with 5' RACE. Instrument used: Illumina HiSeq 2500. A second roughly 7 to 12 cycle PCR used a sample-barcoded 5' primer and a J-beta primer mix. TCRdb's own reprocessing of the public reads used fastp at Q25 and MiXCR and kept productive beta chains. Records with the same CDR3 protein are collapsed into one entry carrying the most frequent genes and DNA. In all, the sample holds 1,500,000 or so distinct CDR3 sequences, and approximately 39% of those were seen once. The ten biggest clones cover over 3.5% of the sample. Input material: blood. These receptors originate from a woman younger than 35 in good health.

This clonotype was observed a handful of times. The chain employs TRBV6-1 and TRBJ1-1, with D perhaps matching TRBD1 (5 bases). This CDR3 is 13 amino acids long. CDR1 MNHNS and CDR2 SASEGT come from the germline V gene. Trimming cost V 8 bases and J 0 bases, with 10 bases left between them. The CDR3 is CASQTVMNTEAFF. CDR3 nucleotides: TGTGCCAGCCAGACAGTCATGAACACTGAAGCTTTCTTT.

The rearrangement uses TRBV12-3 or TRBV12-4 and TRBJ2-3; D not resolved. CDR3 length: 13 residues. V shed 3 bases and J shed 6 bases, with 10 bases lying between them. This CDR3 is CASSLVAVDTQYF. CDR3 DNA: TGTGCCAGCAGTTTGGTAGCAGTCGATACGCAGTATTTT.

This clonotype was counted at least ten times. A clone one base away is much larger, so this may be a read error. CDR3 region: CASSIDSYNEQFF. In nucleotides, the CDR3 is TGTGCCAGCAGCATCGACAGTTACAATGAGCAGTTCTTC. The rearrangement links TRBV6-2 or TRBV6-3 to TRBJ2-1; the D gene is possibly TRBD1 (5 bases). The CDR3 consists of 13 residues. Germline V gene sequence: CDR1 MNHEY, CDR2 SVGEGT. Trimming removed 6 bases from V and 4 bases from J, with 10 bases in between.

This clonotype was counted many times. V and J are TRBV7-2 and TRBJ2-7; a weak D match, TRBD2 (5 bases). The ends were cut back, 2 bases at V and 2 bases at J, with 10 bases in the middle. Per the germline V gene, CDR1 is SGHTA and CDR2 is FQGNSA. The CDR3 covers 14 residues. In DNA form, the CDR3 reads TGTGCCAGCAGCTTACACAGAGGGACCTACGAGCAGTACTTC. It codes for CASSLHRGTYEQYF.

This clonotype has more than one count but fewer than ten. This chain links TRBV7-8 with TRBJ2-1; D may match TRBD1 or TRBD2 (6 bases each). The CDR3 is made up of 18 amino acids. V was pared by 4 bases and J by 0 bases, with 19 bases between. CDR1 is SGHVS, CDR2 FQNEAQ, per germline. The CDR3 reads CASSSFWGAASSYNEQFF. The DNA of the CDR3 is TGTGCCAGCAGCTCTTTTTGGGGGGCCGCTAGCTCCTACAATGAGCAGTTCTTC.

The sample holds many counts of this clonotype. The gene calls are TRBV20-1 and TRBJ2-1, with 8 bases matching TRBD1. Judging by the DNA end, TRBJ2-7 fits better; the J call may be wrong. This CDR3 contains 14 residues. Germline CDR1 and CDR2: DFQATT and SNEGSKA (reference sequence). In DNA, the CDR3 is TGCAGTGCTTTGACAGGGGTCTCCTACAATGAGCAGTACTTC. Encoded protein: CSALTGVSYNEQYF.